Here is one T cell receptor beta chain with its context. Its antigen remains unknown. This sample stems from a study of vaccination and CD4 T cells after COVID-19. Background on the study: Post-COVID draws followed diagnosis by a median around 95 days (range 35 to 161). Median time from second vaccine dose to sampling was over 55 days (14 to 241). Stimulation of the cells used overlapping spike peptide pools from SARS-CoV-2 and from the common cold coronaviruses HCoV-NL63, HCoV-OC43 and HCoV-229E.

The V end lost 8 bases, the J end lost 0 bases, and 16 bases lay between the germline ends. The CDR3 is 15 amino acids. The germline V gene encodes CDR1 MDHEN and CDR2 SYDVKM. Sequencing of DNA taken from cultured CD4+ T cells relied on the Oncomine TCR Beta short-read assay. Cultured CD4+ T cells yielded the extracted genomic DNA. TCRdb called the PCR reads again in MiXCR, with one record for every CDR3 protein. The sample records under 13,000 distinct CDR3 sequences, roughly 40% being singletons. Sample treatment: 10-day PBMC culture with coronavirus spike peptide pools or control peptides (ViraFEST assay).

V is TRBV28 and J is TRBJ1-1; no clear D. The sequences come from CD4+ T cells from blood, cultured in vitro, collected after SARS-CoV-2 vaccination. The source is a human donor who had recovered from COVID-19. The CDR3 loop is CASRRARAMNTEAFF. Here the CDR3 DNA reads TGTGCCAGCCGGAGAGCACGGGCCATGAACACTGAAGCTTTCTTT.